The sequence of this T cell receptor beta chain was determined in a study of technical replicates of blood from a handful of donors. From germline, CDR1 is KGHSH and CDR2 LQKENI. J was trimmed by 5 bases and V by 3 bases; bases with no gene match: 8. This CDR3 spans 15 amino acids. This table comes from immunoSEQ multiplex PCR, and its TCRdb copy is limited to in-frame clones, with some not included. The sample holds about 100,000 clones, almost 96% seen once. The source of this sequence is a human donor in good health. The chain carries TRBV18 and TRBJ2-3; TRBD2 agrees at 7 bases. The sample comprised T cells isolated from PBMCs. The CDR3 DNA is TGTGCCAGCTCACCCCCGGGGGGTCGGATAGATACGCAGTATTTT. Translated, it gives CASSPPGGRIDTQYF.